These 21 T cell receptor beta chains were all obtained from the same sample, sequenced in a study of blood T cell repertoires in COVID-19. The table came from immunoSEQ multiplex PCR; TCRdb's copy has only in-frame clones and leaves some out. The sample carries 65,000 to 85,000 clones, about 86% recorded once. The source material was peripheral blood. These receptors all stem from an elderly man with COVID-19, enrolled during active disease.

CDR3 amino acids: CASSTDPYSGQGTDTQYF. The CDR3 DNA is TGTGCCAGTAGCACCGACCCTTATTCGGGACAGGGCACAGATACGCAGTATTTT. The chain combines TRBV19 with TRBJ2-3; 8 bases agree with TRBD1. Germline V gene data show CDR1 as LNHDA and CDR2 as SQIVND (reference sequence). With 6 bases clipped from V and 1 base from J, the junction kept 15 bases outside the gene matches. The CDR3 is 18 residues long.

J is TRBJ2-7 and V is TRBV28, with 7 nucleotides matching TRBD1. Germline loops: CDR1 MDHEN, CDR2 SYDVKM. This CDR3 spans 12 amino acids. Unmatched junction bases numbered 2, after V lost 6 bases and J lost 3 bases. CDR3 sequence reads: CASSGQVYEQYF. In DNA form, the CDR3 reads TGTGCCAGCAGCGGACAGGTCTACGAGCAGTACTTC.

The chain combines TRBV2 with TRBJ2-1, with D perhaps TRBD2 (6 bases). V gave up 6 bases and J gave up 1 base, with 13 bases separating them. Germline CDR1 and CDR2: SNHLY and FYNNEI. The CDR3 runs to 15 residues. CDR3: CASSDLSGSYNEQFF. The DNA of the CDR3 is TGTGCCAGCAGCGACCTTAGCGGTTCCTACAATGAGCAGTTCTTC.

The rearrangement joins TRBV18 to TRBJ2-5; D gene uncertain. Per germline, CDR1 KGHSH and CDR2 LQKENI. The CDR3 has 13 residues. The V end was cut by 4 bases, the J end by 2 bases, with 8 bases between. CDR3 protein: CASSLGPQETQYF. The DNA for the CDR3 is TGTGCCAGCTCACTGGGCCCACAAGAGACCCAGTACTTC.

The rearrangement uses TRBV15 and TRBJ1-4, with TRBD1 identical over 7 bases. The CDR3 extends over 13 amino acids. V trimming: 2 bases; J trimming: 8 bases; junction bases outside the gene matches: 2. Germline CDR1 LNHNV, CDR2 YYDKDF (reference sequence). The chain's CDR3 is CATSRPQGEKLFF. The CDR3 nucleotides are TGTGCCACCAGCAGACCACAGGGGGAAAAACTGTTTTTT.

The V gene is TRBV21-1, the J gene TRBJ2-5; TRBD2 was called by the table and not checked on the DNA. TRBV21-1 is classified as a pseudogene. The CDR3 totals 14 residues. The CDR3, as DNA: TGTGCCAGCAGCAAGCGGACTATACAAGAGACCCAGTACTTC. This codes for CASSKRTIQETQYF.

The J gene is TRBJ2-3, the V gene TRBV28; 7 nucleotides match TRBD1. Looked up from germline, CDR1 is MDHEN and CDR2 is SYDVKM. Losses at the gene ends were 4 bases for V and 3 bases for J; bases not matched to a gene: 10. This CDR3 is built from 16 residues. The CDR3 reads CASSSHPGQLTDTQYF. The CDR3 DNA reads as TGTGCCAGCAGTTCCCACCCGGGACAGCTGACAGATACGCAGTATTTT.

The chain combines TRBV19 with TRBJ2-3; 8 nucleotides align to TRBD2. CDR3 size: 15 residues. V lost 5 bases, J lost 6 bases, and 10 bases stayed unmatched. Per germline, CDR1 LNHDA and CDR2 SQIVND (reference sequence). CDR3 bases: TGTGCCAGTAGTTCGGGACTAGGTGGGGCGGATACGCAGTATTTT. Amino acid sequence: CASSSGLGGADTQYF.

The rearrangement links TRBV7-3 to TRBJ2-1; D perhaps matches TRBD2 (5 bases). Looked up from germline, CDR1 is SGHTA and CDR2 is FQGTGA. V was pared by 5 bases and J by 5 bases, with 10 bases between. CDR3 length: 13 amino acids. The CDR3 nucleotides read TGTGCCAGCAGCCCCGGGATCAACAATGAGCAGTTCTTC. It yields the protein CASSPGINNEQFF.

The CDR3 coding sequence is TGCGCCAGCAGCCCGGAGGAGGGGGCCGTTTCCTCTGGGGCCAACGTCCTGACTTTC. Translated: CASSPEEGAVSSGANVLTF. The rearrangement links TRBV5-1 to TRBJ2-6; maybe TRBD1 (7 bases). The CDR3 spans 19 residues. Germline-derived CDR1 and CDR2 are SGHRS and YFSETQ. V gave up 4 bases and J gave up 0 bases, with 20 bases separating them.

The chain recombines TRBV28 with TRBJ1-2, with TRBD1 as a possible D gene (6 bases). Per the germline V gene, CDR1 is MDHEN and CDR2 is SYDVKM. The length of the CDR3 is 13 residues. Trimming stripped 3 bases from V and 2 bases from J, with 7 bases between. CDR3 residues: CASSFQGNYGYTF. The CDR3, as DNA: TGTGCCAGCAGTTTCCAGGGGAACTATGGCTACACCTTC.

The rearrangement joins TRBV6-5 to TRBJ1-1, with D possibly TRBD1 on 5 matching bases. Germline V lookup: CDR1 MNHEY, CDR2 SVGAGI. The CDR3 is 14 residues long. V was pared by 6 bases and J by 7 bases, with 18 bases between. The CDR3 is CASSGMAGDGEAFF. In DNA form, the CDR3 reads TGTGCCAGCAGCGGGATGGCGGGGGACGGTGAAGCTTTCTTT.

This clone was counted a single time. The rearrangement uses TRBV4-1 and TRBJ2-5; no firm D call. The CDR3 extends over 15 amino acids. Germline values: CDR1 MGHRA, CDR2 YSYEKL. Between the trimmed V and J ends, which lost 0 bases and 5 bases, there was a span of 13 bases. The DNA of the CDR3 is TGCGCCAGCAGCCAAGAAGCTAGGTTAGTGGAGACCCAGTACTTC. This codes for CASSQEARLVETQYF.

This clone was seen only a few times. The rearrangement links TRBV5-1 to TRBJ1-1, with TRBD1 as a possible D gene (5 bases). CDR1 and CDR2 (germline): SGHRS, YFSETQ. The CDR3 contains 14 residues. Trimming took 1 base from V and 5 from J, leaving 12 bases between them. CDR3 amino acids: CASSLRQGGTEAFF. CDR3 in DNA: TGCGCCAGCAGCTTGCGGCAGGGAGGGACTGAAGCTTTCTTT.

This sequence joins TRBV18 and TRBJ1-3; the D is unclear. Trimming took off 3 bases at V and 0 bases at J, with 12 bases between the two ends. CDR3 size: 16 residues. Germline V lookup: CDR1 KGHSH, CDR2 LQKENI. CDR3 protein: CASSPSPVSSGNTIYF. The DNA for the CDR3 is TGTGCCAGCTCACCGTCCCCCGTTAGCTCTGGAAACACCATATATTTT.

The chain links TRBV28 to TRBJ1-2, with D perhaps matching TRBD1 (6 bases). Germline V gives CDR1 MDHEN, CDR2 SYDVKM. V shed 5 bases and J shed 8 bases, with 12 bases lying between them. The CDR3 runs 12 residues. This chain's CDR3 is CASSTGMGGYTF. The CDR3 DNA reads as TGTGCCAGCAGTACAGGGATGGGAGGCTACACCTTC.

This clone has a handful of counts. J is TRBJ2-6 and V is TRBV5-1; the D gene is possibly TRBD1 (6 bases). Per the germline V gene, CDR1 is SGHRS and CDR2 is YFSETQ. This CDR3 has 19 residues. With 4 bases removed from V and 4 bases from J, the gap between germline ends came to 24 bases. The CDR3 coding sequence is TGCGCCAGCAGCATAACTAGAACAGGGCCCAGCCCCGGGGCCAACGTCCTGACTTTC. Its protein is CASSITRTGPSPGANVLTF. The variable domain in full, with the rest retrieved from reference TRBV5-1 and TRBJ2-6, is KAGVTQTPRYLIKTRGQQVTLSCSPISGHRSVSWYQQTPGQGLQFLFEYFSETQRNKGNFPGRFSGRQFSNSRSEMNVSTLELGDSALYLCASSITRTGPSPGANVLTFGAGSRLTVL.

This clone occurred once. The gene calls are TRBV19 and TRBJ1-5; tentative D call: TRBD1 (6 bases). CDR1 LNHDA and CDR2 SQIVND come from the germline V gene (reference sequence). Trimming shortened V by 0 bases and J by 1 base, and 10 bases separated the two germline ends. The CDR3 runs to 16 residues. The CDR3 loop is CASSIDTGQSNQPQHF. In DNA, the CDR3 is TGTGCCAGTAGTATAGACACAGGGCAGAGCAATCAGCCCCAGCATTTT.

CDR3 protein: CASSYSAVGGWQETQYF. The CDR3 nucleotides are TGTGCCAGCAGTTACTCGGCGGTCGGGGGGTGGCAAGAGACCCAGTACTTC. This chain joins TRBV6-2 or TRBV6-3 and TRBJ2-5; 7 bases align to TRBD2. Unmatched junction bases numbered 9, after V lost 0 bases and J lost 2 bases. CDR3 length: 17 residues. Germline V gene lookup returns CDR1 MNHEY and CDR2 SVGEGT.

V and J are TRBV5-1 and TRBJ1-1; 8 bases are a match to TRBD1. J was trimmed by 0 bases and V by 1 base; bases with no gene match: 5. The CDR3 runs 16 residues. Germline assignment: CDR1 SGHRS and CDR2 YFSETQ. CDR3 coding DNA: TGCGCCAGCAGCTTGAGGGCAGGGGGCATGAACACTGAAGCTTTCTTT. Its protein product is CASSLRAGGMNTEAFF.

The chain combines TRBV2 with TRBJ1-2, with D perhaps matching TRBD1 (5 bases). The germline gives CDR1 SNHLY, CDR2 FYNNEI. Trimming cost V 0 bases and J 6 bases, with 17 bases left between them. This CDR3 contains 16 residues. In DNA, the CDR3 is TGTGCCAGCAGTGAAGCGCTTCGGGCAGGGTCCAATGGCTACACCTTC. Translating it yields CASSEALRAGSNGYTF.